This T cell receptor (beta chain) came from a study of blood T cell repertoires in COVID-19. CDR3 length: 14 residues. The V end was cut by 4 bases, the J end by 6 bases, with 15 bases between. CDR1 and CDR2 (germline): MNHEY, SMNVEV (reference sequence). Original handling: Counts of nucleated cells, estimated from reference gene primer amplification, were obtained. Generated by immunoSEQ multiplex PCR, the TCRdb table keeps only in-frame clones and is missing some. V and J calls plus clone size are reproduced from that table; the DNA served to infer D and trimming. The table records about 87,000 clones, about 85% of them present only once. Seattle cases were enrolled at active infection and followed longitudinally.

The TCR was taken from a woman older than 75 with COVID-19, enrolled during active disease. The sample taken for sequencing was peripheral blood. The V call is TRBV27, the J call TRBJ1-1; weak D call: TRBD1 (6 bases). The CDR3 DNA reads as TGTGCCAGCAGTTGGGGGGGGCGCGGGTCTGAAGCTTTCTTT. Translation gives CASSWGGRGSEAFF.